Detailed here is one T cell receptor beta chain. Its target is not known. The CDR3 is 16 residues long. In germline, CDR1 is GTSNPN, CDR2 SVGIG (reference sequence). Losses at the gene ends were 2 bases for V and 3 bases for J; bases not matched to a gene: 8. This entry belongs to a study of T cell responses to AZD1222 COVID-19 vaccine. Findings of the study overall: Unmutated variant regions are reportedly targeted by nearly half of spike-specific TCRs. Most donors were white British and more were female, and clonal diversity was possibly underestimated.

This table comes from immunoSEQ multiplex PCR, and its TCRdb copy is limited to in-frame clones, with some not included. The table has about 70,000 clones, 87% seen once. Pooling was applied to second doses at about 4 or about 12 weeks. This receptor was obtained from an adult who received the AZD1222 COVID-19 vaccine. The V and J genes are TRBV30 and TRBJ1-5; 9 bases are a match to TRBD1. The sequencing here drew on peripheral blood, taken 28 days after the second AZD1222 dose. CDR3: CAWSNSQGADNQPQHF. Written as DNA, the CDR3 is TGTGCCTGGAGTAACTCACAGGGGGCTGACAATCAGCCCCAGCATTTT.